Given below is one T cell receptor beta chain in context. In the source study's methods: Counts of nucleated cells, estimated from reference gene primer amplification, were obtained. TCRdb keeps only in-frame clones here, not all; method: immunoSEQ multiplex PCR. The D gene and trimming were derived from the DNA, and the V and J assignments and clone size from that table. Of 390,000 or so clones in the sample, 86% were seen once. The sample originates from a study of blood T cell repertoires in COVID-19. Study-wide background: COVID-19 samples, acute and convalescent, were from the United States, Italy and Spain. PBMCs, B-cell-depleted T cells, or T cells were the source of the cDNA or gDNA that made up the material.

Trimming shortened V by 3 bases and J by 2 bases, and 5 bases separated the two germline ends. The length of the CDR3 is 13 residues. The germline CDR1 and CDR2 sequences are SEHNR and FQNEAQ (reference sequence). Sequencing was done on a sample of peripheral blood. The chain links TRBV7-9 to TRBJ1-5; D not certain. The source is a woman in her twenties or thirties with active or convalescent COVID-19. CDR3 in amino acids: CASSLQGNQPQHF. The CDR3 region has the DNA TGTGCCAGCAGCTTGCAGGGCAATCAGCCCCAGCATTTT.